Listed below are T cell receptor beta chains from one sample, sequenced in a study of cytomegalovirus exposure and HLA in healthy donors. TCRdb keeps only in-frame clones here, not all; method: immunoSEQ multiplex PCR. The sample yields fewer than 200,000 clones, approximately 78% seen once. The sample taken for sequencing was PBMCs. These receptors were collected from a woman aged 18-29 years in good health and CMV-seronegative. Each CDR3 is given with its conserved first and last residue. The D gene is left open where the match is weak. Expanded clones get a size class; other rows say once, few or many, or leave the size out.

>TRBV29-1|-|TRBJ2-7|TRBD2
TGCAGCGTTGTGAAGCGGGAGTACGAGCAGTACTTC
CSVVKREYEQYF
>TRBV6-5|-|TRBJ2-1|TRBD2
TGTGCCAGCAGCGCCTCGGGAGGGATTAATGAGCAGTTCTTC
CASSASGGINEQFF
>TRBV27|-|TRBJ1-1|TRBD1
TGTGCCAGCAAGGGACAGGGGAACACTGAAGCTTTCTTT
CASKGQGNTEAFF
>TRBV28|-|TRBJ2-3|-
TGTGCCAGCAGCCGCGCTTCTCAAGGGAGGACAGATACGCAGTATTTT
CASSRASQGRTDTQYF
>TRBV7-9|-|TRBJ2-5|TRBD2
TGTGCCAGCAGCGGAGGGACTAGCGGAGGGGTTGGGACCCAGTACTTC
CASSGGTSGGVGTQYF
>TRBV9|few|TRBJ2-7|-
TGTGCCAGCAGCGCCGATCTGGCTCCGTTGACAGGGACTTACGAGCAGTACTTC
CASSADLAPLTGTYEQYF
>TRBV10-1|-|TRBJ2-7|-
TGCGCCAGCAGTGAGTCTGGGAGCTACGAGCAGTACTTC
CASSESGSYEQYF
>TRBV28|few|TRBJ2-4|TRBD2
TGTGCCAGCAGTCCCGGACTAGCACACATTCAGTACTTC
CASSPGLAHIQYF
>TRBV5-1|-|TRBJ2-7|TRBD2
TGCGCCAGCAGCCAGGGACTAGCGGGAGCCTACGAGCAGTACTTC
CASSQGLAGAYEQYF
>TRBV19|once|TRBJ1-5|TRBD1
TGTGCCAGTAGTATTACAGGGGCTGCCGGCAATCAGCCCCAGCATTTT
CASSITGAAGNQPQHF
>TRBV9|-|TRBJ2-7|TRBD1
TGTGCCATCACGGGACAGAATCCCTACGAGCAGTACTTC
CAITGQNPYEQYF
>TRBV30|-|TRBJ1-5|-
TGTGCCTGGAGTGCAGGACAGCTAAATCAGCCCCAGCATTTT
CAWSAGQLNQPQHF
>TRBV10-3|-|TRBJ2-7|-
TGTGCCAACGGACAAGCCCCGCGCGAGCAGTACTTC
CANGQAPREQYF